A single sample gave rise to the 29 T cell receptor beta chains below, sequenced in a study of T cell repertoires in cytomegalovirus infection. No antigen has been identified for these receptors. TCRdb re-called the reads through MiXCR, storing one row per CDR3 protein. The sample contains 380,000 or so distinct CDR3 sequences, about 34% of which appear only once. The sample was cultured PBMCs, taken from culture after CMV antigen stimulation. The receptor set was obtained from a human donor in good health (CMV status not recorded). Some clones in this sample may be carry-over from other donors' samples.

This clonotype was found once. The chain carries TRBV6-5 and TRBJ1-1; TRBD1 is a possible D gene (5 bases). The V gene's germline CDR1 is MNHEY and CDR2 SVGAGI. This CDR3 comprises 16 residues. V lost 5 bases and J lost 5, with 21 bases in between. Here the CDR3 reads CASSTEAGTSPTEAFF. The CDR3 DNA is TGTGCCAGCAGTACGGAAGCGGGGACCTCTCCAACTGAAGCTTTCTTT.

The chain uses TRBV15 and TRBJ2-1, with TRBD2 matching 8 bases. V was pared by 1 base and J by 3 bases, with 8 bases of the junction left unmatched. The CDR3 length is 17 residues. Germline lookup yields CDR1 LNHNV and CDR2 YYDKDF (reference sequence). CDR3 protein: CATSRGWTSRFYNEQFF. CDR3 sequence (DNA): TGTGCCACCAGCAGAGGGTGGACTAGCAGGTTCTACAATGAGCAGTTCTTC.

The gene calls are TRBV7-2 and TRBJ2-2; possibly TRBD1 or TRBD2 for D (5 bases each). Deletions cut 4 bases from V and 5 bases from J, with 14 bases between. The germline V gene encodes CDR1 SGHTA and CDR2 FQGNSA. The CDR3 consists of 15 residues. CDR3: CASSSGAGKTGELFF. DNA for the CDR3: TGTGCCAGCAGCTCCGGGGCAGGGAAAACCGGGGAGCTGTTTTTT.

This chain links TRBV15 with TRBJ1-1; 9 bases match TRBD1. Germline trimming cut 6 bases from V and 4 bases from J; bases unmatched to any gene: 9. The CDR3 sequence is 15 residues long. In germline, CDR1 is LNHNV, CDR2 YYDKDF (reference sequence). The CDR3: CATRVGTGLSTEAFF. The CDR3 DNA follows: TGTGCCACCAGGGTTGGGACAGGGCTTAGCACTGAAGCTTTCTTT.

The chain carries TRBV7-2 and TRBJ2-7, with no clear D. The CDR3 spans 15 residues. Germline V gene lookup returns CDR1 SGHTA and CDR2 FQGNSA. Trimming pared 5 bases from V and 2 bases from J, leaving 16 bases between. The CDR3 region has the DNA TGTGCCAGCAGCCCTACTACTTTAGGACCCTACGAGCAGTACTTC. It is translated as CASSPTTLGPYEQYF.

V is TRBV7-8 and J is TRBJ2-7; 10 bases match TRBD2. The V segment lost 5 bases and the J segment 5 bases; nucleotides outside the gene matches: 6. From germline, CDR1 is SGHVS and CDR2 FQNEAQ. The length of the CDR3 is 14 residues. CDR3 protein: CASSLSGRAHEQYF. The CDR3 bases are TGTGCCAGCAGCCTAAGCGGGAGGGCCCACGAGCAGTACTTC.

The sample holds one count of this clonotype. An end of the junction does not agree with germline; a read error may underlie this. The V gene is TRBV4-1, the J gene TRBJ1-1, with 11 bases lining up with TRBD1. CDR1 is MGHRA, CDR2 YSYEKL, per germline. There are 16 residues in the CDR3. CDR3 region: CASSLRTGGMNTEAFF. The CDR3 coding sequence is TGTGCCAGCAGCCTGCGGACAGGGGGCATGAACACTGAAGCTTTCTTT.

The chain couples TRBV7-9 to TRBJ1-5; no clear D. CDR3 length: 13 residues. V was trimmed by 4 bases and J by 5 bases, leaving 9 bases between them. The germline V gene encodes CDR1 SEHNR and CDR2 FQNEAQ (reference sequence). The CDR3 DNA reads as TGTGCCAGCAGCTACAACTTCGATCAGCCCCAGCATTTT. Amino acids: CASSYNFDQPQHF.

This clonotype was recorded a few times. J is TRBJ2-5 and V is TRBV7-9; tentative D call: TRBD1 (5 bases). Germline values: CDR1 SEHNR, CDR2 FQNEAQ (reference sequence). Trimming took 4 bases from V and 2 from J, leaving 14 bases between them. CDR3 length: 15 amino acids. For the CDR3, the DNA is TGTGCCAGCAGCTCCCCAACCAGGGAACAAGAGACCCAGTACTTC. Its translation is CASSSPTREQETQYF.

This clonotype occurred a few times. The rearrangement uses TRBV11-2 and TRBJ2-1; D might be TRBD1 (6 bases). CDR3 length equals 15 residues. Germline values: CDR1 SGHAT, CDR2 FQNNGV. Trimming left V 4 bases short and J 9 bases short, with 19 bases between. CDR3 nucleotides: TGTGCCAGCAGCTCCCGGGCACAGGGATACGGTGAGCAGTTCTTC. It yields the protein CASSSRAQGYGEQFF.

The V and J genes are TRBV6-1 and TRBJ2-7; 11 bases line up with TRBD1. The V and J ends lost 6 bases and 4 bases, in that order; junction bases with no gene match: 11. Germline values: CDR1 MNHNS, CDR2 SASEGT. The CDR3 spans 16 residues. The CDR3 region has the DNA TGTGCCAGCAGCCTCGGGACAGGGGGTTTTTATTACGAGCAGTACGTC. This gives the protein CASSLGTGGFYYEQYV.

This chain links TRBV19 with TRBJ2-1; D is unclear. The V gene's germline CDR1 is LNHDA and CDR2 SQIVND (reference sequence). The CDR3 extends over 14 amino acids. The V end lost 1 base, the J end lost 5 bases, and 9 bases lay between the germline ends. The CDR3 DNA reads TGTGCCAGTAGTATAGTGGCAGTTAACAATGAGCAGTTCTTC. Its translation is CASSIVAVNNEQFF.

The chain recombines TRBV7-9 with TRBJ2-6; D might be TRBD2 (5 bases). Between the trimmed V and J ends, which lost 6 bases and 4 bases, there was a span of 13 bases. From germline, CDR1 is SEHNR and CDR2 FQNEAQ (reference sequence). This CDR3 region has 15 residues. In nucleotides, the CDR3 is TGTGCCAGCAGTTCGCTGGAGGCCGGGGCCAACGTCCTGACTTTC. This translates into CASSSLEAGANVLTF. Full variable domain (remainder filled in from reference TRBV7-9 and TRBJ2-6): DTGVSQNPRHKITKRGQNVTFRCDPISEHNRLYWYRQTLGQGPEFLTYFQNEAQLEKSRLLSDRFSAERPKGSFSTLEIQRTEQGDSAMYLCASSSLEAGANVLTFGAGSRLTVL.

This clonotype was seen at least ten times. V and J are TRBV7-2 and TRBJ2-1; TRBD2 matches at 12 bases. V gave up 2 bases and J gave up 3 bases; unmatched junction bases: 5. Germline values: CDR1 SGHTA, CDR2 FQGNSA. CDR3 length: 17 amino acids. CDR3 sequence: CASSLTPSGRGYNEQFF. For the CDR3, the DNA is TGTGCCAGCAGCTTAACGCCTAGCGGGAGGGGCTACAATGAGCAGTTCTTC.

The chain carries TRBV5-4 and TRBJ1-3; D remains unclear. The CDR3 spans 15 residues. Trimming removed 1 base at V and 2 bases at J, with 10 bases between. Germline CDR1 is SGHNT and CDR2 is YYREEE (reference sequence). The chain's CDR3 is CASSLFRTAGNTIYF. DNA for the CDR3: TGTGCCAGCAGCTTGTTCAGGACGGCTGGAAACACCATATATTTT. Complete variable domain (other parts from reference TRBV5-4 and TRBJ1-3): ETGVTQSPTHLIKTRGQQVTLRCSSQSGHNTVSWYQQALGQGPQFIFQYYREEENGRGNFPPRFSGLQFPNYSSELNVNALELDDSALYLCASSLFRTAGNTIYFGEGSWLTVV.

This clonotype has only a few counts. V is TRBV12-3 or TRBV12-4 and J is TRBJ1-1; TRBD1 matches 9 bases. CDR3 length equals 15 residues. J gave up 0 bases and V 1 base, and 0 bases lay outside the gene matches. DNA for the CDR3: TGTGCCAGCAGTTTAGGGGACAGGGTGAACACTGAAGCTTTCTTT. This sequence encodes CASSLGDRVNTEAFF.

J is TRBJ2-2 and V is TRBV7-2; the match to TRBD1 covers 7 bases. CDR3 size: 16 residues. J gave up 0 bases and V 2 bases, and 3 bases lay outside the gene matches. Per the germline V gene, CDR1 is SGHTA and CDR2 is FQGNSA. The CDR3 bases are TGTGCCAGCAGCTTACTAGGGGGCGCGAACACCGGGGAGCTGTTTTTT. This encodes CASSLLGGANTGELFF. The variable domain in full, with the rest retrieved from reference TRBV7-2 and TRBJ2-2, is GAGVSQSPSNKVTEKGKDVELRCDPISGHTALYWYRQSLGQGLEFLIYFQGNSAPDKSGLPSDRFSAERTGGSVSTLTIQRTQQEDSAVYLCASSLLGGANTGELFFGEGSRLTVL.

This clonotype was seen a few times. The CDR3 reads CASSRRDGSYEQYV. The CDR3 coding sequence is TGTGCCAGCAGCCGGAGGGACGGTTCCTACGAGCAGTACGTC. J is TRBJ2-7 and V is TRBV11-2, with D perhaps matching TRBD2 (6 bases). There are 14 residues in the CDR3. Germline CDR1 is SGHAT and CDR2 is FQNNGV. Trimming removed 5 bases at V and 1 base at J, with 12 bases between.

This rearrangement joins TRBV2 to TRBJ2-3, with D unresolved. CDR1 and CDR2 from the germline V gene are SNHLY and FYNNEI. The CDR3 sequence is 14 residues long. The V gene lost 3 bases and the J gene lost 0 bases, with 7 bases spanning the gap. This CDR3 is CASSEAFSTDTQYF. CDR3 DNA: TGTGCCAGCAGTGAGGCCTTCAGCACAGATACGCAGTATTTT.

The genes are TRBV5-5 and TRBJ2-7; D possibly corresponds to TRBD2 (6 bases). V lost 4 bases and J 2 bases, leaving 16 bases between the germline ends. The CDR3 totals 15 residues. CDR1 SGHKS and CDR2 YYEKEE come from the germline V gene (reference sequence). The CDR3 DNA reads TGTGCCAGCAGCGGGCCAGCGGAGGGAACCTACGAGCAGTACTTC. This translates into CASSGPAEGTYEQYF.

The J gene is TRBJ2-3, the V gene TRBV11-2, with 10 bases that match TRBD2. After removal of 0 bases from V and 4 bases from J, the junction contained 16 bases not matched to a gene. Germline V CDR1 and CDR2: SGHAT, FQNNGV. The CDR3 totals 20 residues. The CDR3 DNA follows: TGTGCCAGCAGCTTAGATGCTATAGTAACTAGCGGGAATCCTCCAGATACGCAGTATTTT. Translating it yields CASSLDAIVTSGNPPDTQYF.

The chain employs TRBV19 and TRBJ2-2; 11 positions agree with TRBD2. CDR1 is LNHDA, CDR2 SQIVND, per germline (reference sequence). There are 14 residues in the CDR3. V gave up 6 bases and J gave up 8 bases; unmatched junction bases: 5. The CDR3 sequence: CASSPTSGSGELFF. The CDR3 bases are TGTGCCAGTAGCCCCACTAGCGGGAGTGGGGAGCTGTTTTTT. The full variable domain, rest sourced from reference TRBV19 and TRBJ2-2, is DGGITQSPKYLFRKEGQNVTLSCEQNLNHDAMYWYRQDPGQGLRLIYYSQIVNDFQKGDIAEGYSVSREKKESFPLTVTSAQKNPTAFYLCASSPTSGSGELFFGEGSRLTVL.

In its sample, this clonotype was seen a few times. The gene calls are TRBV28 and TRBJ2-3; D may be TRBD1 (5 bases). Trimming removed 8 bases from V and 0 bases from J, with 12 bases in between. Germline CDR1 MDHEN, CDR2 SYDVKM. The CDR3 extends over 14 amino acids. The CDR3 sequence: CASLGAFSTDTQYF. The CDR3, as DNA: TGTGCCAGCCTAGGGGCTTTTAGCACAGATACGCAGTATTTT.

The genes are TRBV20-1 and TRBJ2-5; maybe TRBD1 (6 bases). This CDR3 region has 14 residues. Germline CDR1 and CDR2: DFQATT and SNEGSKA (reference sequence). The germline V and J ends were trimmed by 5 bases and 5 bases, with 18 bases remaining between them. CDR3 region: CSAWAGVSPETQYF. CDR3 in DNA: TGCAGTGCTTGGGCAGGGGTATCTCCGGAGACCCAGTACTTC.

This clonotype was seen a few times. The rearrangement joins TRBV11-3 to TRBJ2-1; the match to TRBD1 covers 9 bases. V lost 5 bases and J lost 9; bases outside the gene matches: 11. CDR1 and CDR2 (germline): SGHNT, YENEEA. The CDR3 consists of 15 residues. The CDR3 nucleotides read TGTGCCAGCAGCGCCCGGACAGGGGCAGCAGTTGAGCAGTTCTTC. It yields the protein CASSARTGAAVEQFF.

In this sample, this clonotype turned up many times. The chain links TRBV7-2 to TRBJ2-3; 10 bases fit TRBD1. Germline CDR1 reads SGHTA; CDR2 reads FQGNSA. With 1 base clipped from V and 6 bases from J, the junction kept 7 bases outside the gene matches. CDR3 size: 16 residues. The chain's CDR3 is CASSLVGQGKFDTQYF. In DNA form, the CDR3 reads TGTGCCAGCAGCTTAGTGGGACAGGGGAAATTCGATACGCAGTATTTT.

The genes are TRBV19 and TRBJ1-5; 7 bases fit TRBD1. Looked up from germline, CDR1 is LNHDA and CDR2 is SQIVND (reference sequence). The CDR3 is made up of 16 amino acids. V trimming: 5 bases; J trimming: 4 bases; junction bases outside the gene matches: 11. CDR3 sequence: CASSPTTGVGNQPQHF. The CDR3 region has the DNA TGTGCCAGTAGTCCAACCACAGGGGTCGGAAATCAGCCCCAGCATTTT.

DNA of the CDR3: TGTGCCAGCAGCTCCCCTTTGGCCGAAACTAGCACAGATACGCAGTATTTT. This translates into CASSSPLAETSTDTQYF. J is TRBJ2-3 and V is TRBV7-9; no definite D call. The germline gives CDR1 SEHNR, CDR2 FQNEAQ (reference sequence). CDR3 length: 17 amino acids. Trimming removed 4 bases from V and 0 bases from J, with 17 bases in between. Complete variable domain (other parts from reference TRBV7-9 and TRBJ2-3): DTGVSQNPRHKITKRGQNVTFRCDPISEHNRLYWYRQTLGQGPEFLTYFQNEAQLEKSRLLSDRFSAERPKGSFSTLEIQRTEQGDSAMYLCASSSPLAETSTDTQYFGPGTRLTVL.

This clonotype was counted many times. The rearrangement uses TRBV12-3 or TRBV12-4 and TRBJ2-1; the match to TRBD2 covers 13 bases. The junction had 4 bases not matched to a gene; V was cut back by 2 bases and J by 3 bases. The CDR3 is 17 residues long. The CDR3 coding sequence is TGTGCCAGCAGTTTAACCCGGACTAGCGGGAGCTACAATGAGCAGTTCTTC. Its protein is CASSLTRTSGSYNEQFF.